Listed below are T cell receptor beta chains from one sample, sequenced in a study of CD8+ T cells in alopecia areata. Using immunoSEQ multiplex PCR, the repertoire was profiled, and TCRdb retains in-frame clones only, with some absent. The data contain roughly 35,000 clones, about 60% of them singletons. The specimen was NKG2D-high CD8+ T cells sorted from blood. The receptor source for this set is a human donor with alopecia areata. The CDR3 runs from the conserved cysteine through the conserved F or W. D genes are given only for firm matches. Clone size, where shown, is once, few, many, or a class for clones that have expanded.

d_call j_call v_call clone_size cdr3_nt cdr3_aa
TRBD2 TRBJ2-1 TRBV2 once TGTGCCAGCAGCATTACTAGCGGCTCCTACAATGAGCAGTTCTTC CASSITSGSYNEQFF
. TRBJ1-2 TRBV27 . TGTGCCAGCAGCCATGTATCTGGGACACCATCAAACTATGGCTACACCTTC CASSHVSGTPSNYGYTF
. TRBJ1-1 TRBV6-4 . TGTGCCAGCAGTGAAAAGGAAGACACTGAAGCTTTCTTT CASSEKEDTEAFF
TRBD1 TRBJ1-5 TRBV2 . TGTGCCAGCAGTGATAAAGGGACAGTAGACAATCAGCCCCAGCATTTT CASSDKGTVDNQPQHF
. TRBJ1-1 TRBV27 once TGTGCCAGCAGTTCCTACCCCCCTGAAGCTTTCTTT CASSSYPPEAFF
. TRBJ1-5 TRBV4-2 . TGTGCCAGCAGCCAAGATTGGGGAAAAACTCAGCCCCAGCATTTT CASSQDWGKTQPQHF
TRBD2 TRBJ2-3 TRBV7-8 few TGTGCCAGCAGCCTCTCTGGGCGGGAGTTAGATACGCAGTATTTT CASSLSGRELDTQYF
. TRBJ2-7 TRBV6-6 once TGTGCCAGCAGTTACAGCGGGTCCGACGAGCAGTACTTC CASSYSGSDEQYF
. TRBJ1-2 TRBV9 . TGTGCCAGCAGCGGACGGGGCTACACCTTC CASSGRGYTF
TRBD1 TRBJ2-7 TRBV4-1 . TGCGCCAGCAGCCACCTAACGGGACAGGGAAGCTCCTACGAGCAGTACTTC CASSHLTGQGSSYEQYF
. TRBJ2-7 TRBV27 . TGTGCCAGCGGGTGGCCACAGGATCCCTACGAGCAGTACTTC CASGWPQDPYEQYF
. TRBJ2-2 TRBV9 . TGTGCCAGCAGCGAGAGCCCGGGGTCTTCCACCGATGAGCTGTTTTTT CASSESPGSSTDELFF
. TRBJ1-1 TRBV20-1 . TGCAGTGCTATGCAGGCTGAAGCTTTCTTT CSAMQAEAFF
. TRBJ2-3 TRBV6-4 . TGTGCCAGCAGCCACCTAAAAGGGGCAGATACGCAGTATTTT CASSHLKGADTQYF
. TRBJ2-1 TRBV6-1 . TGTGCCAGCAGTGCCAGGGATGAGCAGTTCTTC CASSARDEQFF
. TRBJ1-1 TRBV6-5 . TGTGCCAGCAGTTACGGGCAGGGAAACACTGAAGCTTTCTTT CASSYGQGNTEAFF
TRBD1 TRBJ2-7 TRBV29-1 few TGCAGCGTTAGGACAGGAAGCTCCTACGAGCAGTACTTC CSVRTGSSYEQYF
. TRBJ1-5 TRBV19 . TGTGCCAGTAGGGAAGGGACCCGTAGCAATCAGCCCCAGCATTTT CASREGTRSNQPQHF
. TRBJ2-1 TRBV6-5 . TGTGCCAGCAGTTACTACTTCTCCTACAATGAGCAGTTCTTC CASSYYFSYNEQFF
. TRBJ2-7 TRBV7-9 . TGTGCCAGCAGCTCCCGGGACGGGAACTCCTACGAGCAGTACTTC CASSSRDGNSYEQYF
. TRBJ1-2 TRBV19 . TGTGCCAGTAGACCCTCTACAGACGGACACGCTAACTATGGCTACACCTTC CASRPSTDGHANYGYTF
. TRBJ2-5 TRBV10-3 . TGTGCCATCAGTGACAGGGTCCAAGAGACCCAGTACTTC CAISDRVQETQYF
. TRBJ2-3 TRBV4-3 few TGCGCCAGCAGCCCAAGCTGGGGGAGTTGGGTGGATACGCAGTATTTT CASSPSWGSWVDTQYF
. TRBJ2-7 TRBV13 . TGTGCCAGCAGCTCGAACAGAGGCGGGAAGCAGTACTTC CASSSNRGGKQYF
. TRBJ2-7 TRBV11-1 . TGTGCCAGCAGCTTGACAGGTAACGACGAGCAGTACTTC CASSLTGNDEQYF
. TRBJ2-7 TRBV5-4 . TGTGCCAGCAGCTTTTCACACAGCTACGAGCAGTACTTC CASSFSHSYEQYF
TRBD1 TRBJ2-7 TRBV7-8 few TGTGCCAGCAGCTTAGCCGGGACAGGGGGCGCCGACTCCTACGAGCAGTACTTC CASSLAGTGGADSYEQYF
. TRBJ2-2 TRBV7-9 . TGTGCCAGCAGCGCCCCCTACACCGGGGAGCTGTTTTTT CASSAPYTGELFF
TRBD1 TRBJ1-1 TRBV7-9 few TGTGCCACCGCCGATTGGGACAGGGGGCCTGAAGCTTTCTTT CATADWDRGPEAFF
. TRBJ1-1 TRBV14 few TGTGCCAGCAGTCCTGCGAAATGGAACACTGAAGCTTTCTTT CASSPAKWNTEAFF
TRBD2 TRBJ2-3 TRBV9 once TGTGCCAGCAGCGTAGAGCCTGAGCGGGAGGTCCCAGATACGCAGTATTTT CASSVEPEREVPDTQYF
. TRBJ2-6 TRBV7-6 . TGTGCCAGCAGCCCGATTTACTCTGGGGCCAACGTCCTGACTTTC CASSPIYSGANVLTF
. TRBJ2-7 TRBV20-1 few TGCAGTGCGCGGACAGTCTCCGAGCAGTACTTC CSARTVSEQYF
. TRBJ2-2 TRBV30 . TGTGCCTGGAGTGTGGAGGTTGCGAACACCGGGGAGCTGTTTTTT CAWSVEVANTGELFF
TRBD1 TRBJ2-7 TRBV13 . TGTGCCAGCAGCTTAGCCAGGGGGTACAACGAGCAGTACTTC CASSLARGYNEQYF
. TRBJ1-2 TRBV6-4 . TGTGCCAGCAGTGACTCGGACCATGGCTACACCTTC CASSDSDHGYTF
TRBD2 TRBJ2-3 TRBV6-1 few TGTGCCAGCGGGGGACTAGCGGGAGGGCCGGATACGCAGTATTTT CASGGLAGGPDTQYF
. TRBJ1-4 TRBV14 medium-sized TGTGCCAGCAGCCCGACAGACCTTAATGAAAAACTGTTTTTT CASSPTDLNEKLFF
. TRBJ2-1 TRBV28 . TGTGCCAGCAGTTCGGACTACAATGAGCAGTTCTTC CASSSDYNEQFF
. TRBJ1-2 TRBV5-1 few TGCGCCAGCAGCTTGCAGGGCGGGTCGGATATCTATGGCTACACCTTC CASSLQGGSDIYGYTF
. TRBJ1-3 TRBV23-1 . TGCGCCAGCCCGGGGGACACCATATATTTT CASPGDTIYF
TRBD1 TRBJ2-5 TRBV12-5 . TGTGCTAGTGGTCCAACAGGGGTGTACCAAGAGACCCAGTACTTC CASGPTGVYQETQYF
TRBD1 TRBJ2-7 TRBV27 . TGTGCCAGCAGTTTATCACCCAGGACAGGTTCCTACGAGCAGTACTTC CASSLSPRTGSYEQYF
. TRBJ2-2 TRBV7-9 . TGTGCCAGCAGCCCAACAGTAACCGGGGAGCTGTTTTTT CASSPTVTGELFF
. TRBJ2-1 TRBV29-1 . TGCAGCGTTCCCCCTGGTCGAGCGGATGAGCAGTTCTTC CSVPPGRADEQFF
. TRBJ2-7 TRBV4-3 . TGCGCCAGCAGCCAGGTAGCGCCCATCGGGGGCGAACCCGAGCAGTACTTC CASSQVAPIGGEPEQYF
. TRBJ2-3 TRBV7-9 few TGTGCCAGCAGCGCGTGGCGCGGGGGCACAGATACGCAGTATTTT CASSAWRGGTDTQYF
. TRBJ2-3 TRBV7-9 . TGTGCCAGCAGCTTAGGGGGCTTAACAGATACGCAGTATTTT CASSLGGLTDTQYF
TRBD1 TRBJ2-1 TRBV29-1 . TGCAGCGTTACAGCCGGGACAGCGTACAATGAGCAGTTCTTC CSVTAGTAYNEQFF
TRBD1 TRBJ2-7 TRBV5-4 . TGTGCCAGCAGCTTGTCGACAGGGGCCTACGAGCAGTACTTC CASSLSTGAYEQYF
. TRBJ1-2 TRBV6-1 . TGTGCCAGCAGTGAATCGGGAGGGGGGATAGATGGCTACACCTTC CASSESGGGIDGYTF
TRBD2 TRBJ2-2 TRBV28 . TGTGCCAGCAGCTCCGGACTAGCGACTACCGGGGAGCTGTTTTTT CASSSGLATTGELFF
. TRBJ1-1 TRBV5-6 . TGTGCCAGCAGCTGGGGGCACACTGAAGCTTTCTTT CASSWGHTEAFF
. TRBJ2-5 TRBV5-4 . TGTGCCAGCAGCTTGATAAGCCTCGGGACCCAGTACTTC CASSLISLGTQYF
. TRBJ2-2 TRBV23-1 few TGCGCCAGCAGTCATTCCGACCCTGCCGGGGAGCTGTTTTTT CASSHSDPAGELFF
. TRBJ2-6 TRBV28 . TGTGCCAGCAGTACCCGGGTGGCCAACGTCCTGACTTTC CASSTRVANVLTF
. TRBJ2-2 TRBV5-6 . TGTGCCAGCAGCTTGATCGGACGCTCCAACACCGGGGAGCTGTTTTTT CASSLIGRSNTGELFF
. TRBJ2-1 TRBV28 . TGTGCCAGCAGTTTTGCGGGATGGGGCAATGAGCAGTTCTTC CASSFAGWGNEQFF
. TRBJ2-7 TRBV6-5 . TGTGCCAGCAGTTACGGTATACAGGATGGATACGAGCAGTACTTC CASSYGIQDGYEQYF